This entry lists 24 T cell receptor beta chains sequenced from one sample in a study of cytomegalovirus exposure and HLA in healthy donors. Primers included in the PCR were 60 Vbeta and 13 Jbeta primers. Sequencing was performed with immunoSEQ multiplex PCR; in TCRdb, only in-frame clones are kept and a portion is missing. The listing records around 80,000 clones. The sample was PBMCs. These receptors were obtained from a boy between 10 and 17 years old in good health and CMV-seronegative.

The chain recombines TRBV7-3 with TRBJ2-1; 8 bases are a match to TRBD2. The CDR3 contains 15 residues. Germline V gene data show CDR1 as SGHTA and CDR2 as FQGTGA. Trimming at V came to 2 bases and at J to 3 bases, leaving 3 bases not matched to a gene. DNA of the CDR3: TGTGCCAGCAGCTTACAAGCGGGGGTCTACAATGAGCAGTTCTTC. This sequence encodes CASSLQAGVYNEQFF.

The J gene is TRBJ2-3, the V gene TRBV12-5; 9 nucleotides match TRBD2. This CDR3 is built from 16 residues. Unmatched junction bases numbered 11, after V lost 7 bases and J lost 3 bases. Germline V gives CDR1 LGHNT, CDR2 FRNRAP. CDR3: CASASGGTSRTDTQYF. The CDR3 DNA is TGTGCTAGTGCCTCAGGCGGGACTAGCCGGACAGATACGCAGTATTTT. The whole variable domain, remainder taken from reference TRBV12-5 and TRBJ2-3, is DARVTQTPRHKVTEMGQEVTMRCQPILGHNTVFWYRQTMMQGLELLAYFRNRAPLDDSGMPKDRFSAEMPDATLATLKIQPSEPRDSAVYFCASASGGTSRTDTQYFGPGTRLTVL.

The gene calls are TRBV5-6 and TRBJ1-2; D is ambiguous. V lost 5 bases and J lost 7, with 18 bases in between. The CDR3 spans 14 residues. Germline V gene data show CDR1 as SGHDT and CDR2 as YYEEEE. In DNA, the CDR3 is TGTGCCAGCAGGTCGGCAGGCCGCGAGAGTGGCTACACCTTC. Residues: CASRSAGRESGYTF.

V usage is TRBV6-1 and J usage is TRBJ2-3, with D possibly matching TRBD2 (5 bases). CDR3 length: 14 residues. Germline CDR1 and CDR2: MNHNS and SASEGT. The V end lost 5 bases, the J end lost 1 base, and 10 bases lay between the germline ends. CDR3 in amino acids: CASSRTSRTDTQYF. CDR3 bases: TGTGCCAGCAGTCGGACTTCTCGCACAGATACGCAGTATTTT.

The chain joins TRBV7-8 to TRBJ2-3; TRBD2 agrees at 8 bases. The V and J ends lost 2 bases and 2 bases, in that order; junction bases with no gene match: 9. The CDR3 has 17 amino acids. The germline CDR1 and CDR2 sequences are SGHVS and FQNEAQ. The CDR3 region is CASSLTIGGGNTDTQYF. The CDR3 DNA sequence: TGTGCCAGCAGCTTAACTATCGGCGGGGGGAACACAGATACGCAGTATTTT.

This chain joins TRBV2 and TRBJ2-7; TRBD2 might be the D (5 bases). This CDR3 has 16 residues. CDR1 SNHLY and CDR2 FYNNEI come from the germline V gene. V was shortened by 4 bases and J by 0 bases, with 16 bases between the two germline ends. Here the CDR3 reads CASSAEGPENSYEQYF. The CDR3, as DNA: TGTGCCAGCAGTGCTGAGGGTCCTGAAAACTCCTACGAGCAGTACTTC.

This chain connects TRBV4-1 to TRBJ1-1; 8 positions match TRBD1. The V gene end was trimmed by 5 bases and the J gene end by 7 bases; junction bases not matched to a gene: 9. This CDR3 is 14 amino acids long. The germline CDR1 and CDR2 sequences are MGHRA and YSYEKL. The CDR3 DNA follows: TGCGCCAGCAGCGTAACGACAGGGGTGGGTGAAGCTTTCTTT. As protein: CASSVTTGVGEAFF.

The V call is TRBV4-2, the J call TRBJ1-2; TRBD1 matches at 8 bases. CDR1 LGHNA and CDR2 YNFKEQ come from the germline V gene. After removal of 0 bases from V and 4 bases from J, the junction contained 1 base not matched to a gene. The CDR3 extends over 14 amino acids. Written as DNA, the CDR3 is TGTGCCAGCAGCCAAGAGCAGGGGGCCTATGGCTACACCTTC. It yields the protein CASSQEQGAYGYTF.

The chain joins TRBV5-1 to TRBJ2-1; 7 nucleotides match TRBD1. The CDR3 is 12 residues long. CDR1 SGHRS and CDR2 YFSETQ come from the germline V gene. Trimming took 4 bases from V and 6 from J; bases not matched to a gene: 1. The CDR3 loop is CASSRQGNEQFF. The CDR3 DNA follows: TGCGCCAGCAGCCGACAGGGCAATGAGCAGTTCTTC.

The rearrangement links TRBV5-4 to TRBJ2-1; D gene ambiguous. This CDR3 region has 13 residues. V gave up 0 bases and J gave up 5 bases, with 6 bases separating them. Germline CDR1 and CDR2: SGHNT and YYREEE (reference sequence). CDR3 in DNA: TGTGCCAGCAGCTTGGGACTGAACAATGAGCAGTTCTTC. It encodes CASSLGLNNEQFF.

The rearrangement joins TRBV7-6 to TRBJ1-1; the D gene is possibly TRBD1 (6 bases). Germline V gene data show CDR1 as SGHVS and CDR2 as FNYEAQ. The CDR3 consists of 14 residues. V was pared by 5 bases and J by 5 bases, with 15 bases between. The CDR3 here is CASSMALGQTEAFF. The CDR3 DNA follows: TGTGCCAGCAGCATGGCACTTGGACAGACTGAAGCTTTCTTT.

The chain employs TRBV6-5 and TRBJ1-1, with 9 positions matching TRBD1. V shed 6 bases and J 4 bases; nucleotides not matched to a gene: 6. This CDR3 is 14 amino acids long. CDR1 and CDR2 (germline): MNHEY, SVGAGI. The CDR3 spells CASRVNRGLTEAFF. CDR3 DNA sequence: TGTGCCAGCAGGGTAAACAGGGGGCTCACTGAAGCTTTCTTT.

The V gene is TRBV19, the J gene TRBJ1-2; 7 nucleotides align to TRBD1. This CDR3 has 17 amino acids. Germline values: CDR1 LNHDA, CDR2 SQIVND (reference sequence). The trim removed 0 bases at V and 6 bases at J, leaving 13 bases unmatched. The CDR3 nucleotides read TGTGCCAGTAGTATAGATCGAAGGGGGCGAGTGGATAATGGCTACACCTTC. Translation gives CASSIDRRGRVDNGYTF.

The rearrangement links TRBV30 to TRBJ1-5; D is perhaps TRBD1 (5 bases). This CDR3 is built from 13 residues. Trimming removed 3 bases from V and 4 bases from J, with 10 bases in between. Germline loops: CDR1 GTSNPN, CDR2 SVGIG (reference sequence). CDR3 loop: CAWRAGKNQPQHF. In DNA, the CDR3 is TGTGCCTGGAGAGCAGGGAAGAATCAGCCCCAGCATTTT.

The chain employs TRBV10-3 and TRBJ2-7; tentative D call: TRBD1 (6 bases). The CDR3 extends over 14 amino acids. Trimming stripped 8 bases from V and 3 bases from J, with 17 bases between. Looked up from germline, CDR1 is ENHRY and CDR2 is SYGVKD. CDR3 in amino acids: CAISHGQTDYEQYF. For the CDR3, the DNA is TGTGCCATCTCCCATGGACAGACGGACTACGAGCAGTACTTC.

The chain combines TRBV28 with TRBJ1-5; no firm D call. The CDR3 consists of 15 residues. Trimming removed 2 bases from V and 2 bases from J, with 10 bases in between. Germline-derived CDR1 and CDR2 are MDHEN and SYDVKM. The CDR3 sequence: CASSLEKAGNQPQHF. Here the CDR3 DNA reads TGTGCCAGCAGTTTAGAGAAGGCGGGCAATCAGCCCCAGCATTTT.

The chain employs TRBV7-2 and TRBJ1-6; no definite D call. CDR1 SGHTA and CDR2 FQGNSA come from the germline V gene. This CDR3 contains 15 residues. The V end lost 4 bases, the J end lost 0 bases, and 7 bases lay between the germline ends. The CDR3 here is CASSSGSSYNSPLHF. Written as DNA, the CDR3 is TGTGCCAGCAGCTCGGGGAGCTCCTATAATTCACCCCTCCACTTT.

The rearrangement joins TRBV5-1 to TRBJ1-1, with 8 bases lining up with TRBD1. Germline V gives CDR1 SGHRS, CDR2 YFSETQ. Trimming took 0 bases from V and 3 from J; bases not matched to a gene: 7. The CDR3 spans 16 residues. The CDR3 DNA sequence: TGCGCCAGCAGCTTGGGACAGGGGAATGGTGACACTGAAGCTTTCTTT. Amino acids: CASSLGQGNGDTEAFF.

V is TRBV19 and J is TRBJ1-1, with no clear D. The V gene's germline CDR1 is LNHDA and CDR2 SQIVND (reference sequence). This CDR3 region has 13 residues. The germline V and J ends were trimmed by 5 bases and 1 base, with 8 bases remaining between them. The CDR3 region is CASSPKWNTEAFF. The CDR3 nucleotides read TGTGCCAGTAGTCCTAAGTGGAACACTGAAGCTTTCTTT.

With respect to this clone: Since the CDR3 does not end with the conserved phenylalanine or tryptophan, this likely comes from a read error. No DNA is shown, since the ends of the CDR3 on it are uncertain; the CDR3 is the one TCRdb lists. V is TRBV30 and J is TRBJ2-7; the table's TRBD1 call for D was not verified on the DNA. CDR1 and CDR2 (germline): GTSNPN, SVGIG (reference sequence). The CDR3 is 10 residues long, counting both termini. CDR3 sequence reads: CAWSDNRAGS.

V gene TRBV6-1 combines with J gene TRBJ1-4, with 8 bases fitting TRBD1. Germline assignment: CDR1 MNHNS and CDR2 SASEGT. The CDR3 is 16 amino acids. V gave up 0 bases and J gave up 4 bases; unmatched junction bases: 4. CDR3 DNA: TGTGCCAGCAGTGAAGCCGGACAGGGAGATAATGAAAAACTGTTTTTT. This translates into CASSEAGQGDNEKLFF.

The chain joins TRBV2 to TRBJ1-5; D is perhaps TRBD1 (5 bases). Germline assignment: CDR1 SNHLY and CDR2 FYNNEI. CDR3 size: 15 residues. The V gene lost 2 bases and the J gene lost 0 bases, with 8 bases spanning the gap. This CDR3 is CASSESRVSNQPQHF. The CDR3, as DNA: TGTGCCAGCAGTGAAAGCAGGGTTAGCAATCAGCCCCAGCATTTT.

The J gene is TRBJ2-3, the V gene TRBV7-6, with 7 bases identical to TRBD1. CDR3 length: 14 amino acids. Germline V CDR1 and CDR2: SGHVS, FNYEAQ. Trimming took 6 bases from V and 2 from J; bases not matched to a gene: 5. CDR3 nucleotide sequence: TGTGCCAGCAGACGACAGGGCCCCACAGATACGCAGTATTTT. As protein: CASRRQGPTDTQYF.

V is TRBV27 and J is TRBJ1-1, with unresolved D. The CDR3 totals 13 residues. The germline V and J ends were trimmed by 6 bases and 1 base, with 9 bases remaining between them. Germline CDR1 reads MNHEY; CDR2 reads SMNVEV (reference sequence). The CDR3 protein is CASRLTGNTEAFF. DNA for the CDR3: TGTGCCAGCAGATTAACGGGGAACACTGAAGCTTTCTTT.